The entry below describes one T cell receptor beta chain. The data originate from a study of cytomegalovirus exposure and HLA in healthy donors. Germline V gene sequence: CDR1 SGHRS, CDR2 YFSETQ. The CDR3 loop spans 14 amino acids. Deletions cut 5 bases from V and 2 bases from J, with 13 bases between. The study ran its PCR with 60 Vbeta and 13 Jbeta primers. Here immunoSEQ multiplex PCR was the method, and the copy in TCRdb shows in-frame clones only, minus some. The sample includes about 120,000 clones, over 75% seen only once; the top ten take 2% to 2.5%. The sequence was obtained from a man aged 30 to 39 in good health and CMV-seronegative. The sequenced material came from PBMCs. The chain carries TRBV5-1 and TRBJ2-5, with D possibly matching TRBD2 (5 bases). The CDR3 spells CASRAVTGQETQYF. The CDR3 DNA follows: TGCGCCAGCAGGGCAGTCACGGGACAAGAGACCCAGTACTTC.